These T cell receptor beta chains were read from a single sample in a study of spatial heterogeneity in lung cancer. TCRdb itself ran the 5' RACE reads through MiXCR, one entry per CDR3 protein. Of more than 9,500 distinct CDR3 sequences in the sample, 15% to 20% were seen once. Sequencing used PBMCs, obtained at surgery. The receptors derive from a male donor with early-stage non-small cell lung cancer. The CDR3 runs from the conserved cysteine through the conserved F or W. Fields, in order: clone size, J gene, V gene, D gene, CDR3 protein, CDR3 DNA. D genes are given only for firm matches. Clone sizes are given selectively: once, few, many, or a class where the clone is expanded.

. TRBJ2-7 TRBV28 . CASSSKGYEQYF TGTGCCAGCAGTTCTAAGGGTTACGAGCAGTACTTC
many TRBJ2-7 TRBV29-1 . CSVAADGPSSYEQYF TGCAGCGTTGCGGCGGACGGGCCGAGCTCCTACGAGCAGTACTTC
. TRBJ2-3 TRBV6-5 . CASSRPGYGTDTQYF TGTGCCAGCAGCCGTCCTGGTTATGGCACAGATACGCAGTATTTT
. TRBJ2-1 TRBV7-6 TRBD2 CASSDPGTSGLSYNEQFF TGTGCCAGCAGCGACCCCGGGACTAGCGGGCTCTCCTACAATGAGCAGTTCTTC
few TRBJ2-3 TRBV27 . CASTTAPRRSTDTQYF TGTGCCAGCACCACCGCTCCCAGACGGAGCACAGATACGCAGTATTTT
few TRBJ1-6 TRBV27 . CASSLFGGQQTSPLHF TGTGCCAGCAGTTTATTCGGGGGACAACAAACTTCACCCCTCCACTTT
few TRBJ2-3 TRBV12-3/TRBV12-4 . CASGRQLTDTQYF TGTGCCAGCGGGAGACAGCTAACAGATACGCAGTATTTT
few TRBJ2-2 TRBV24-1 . CATSMTGRTGELFF TGTGCCACCAGTATGACAGGGAGGACCGGGGAGCTGTTTTTT
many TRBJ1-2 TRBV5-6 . CASSSEAGLGLIYGYTF TGTGCCAGCAGCTCGGAGGCCGGACTGGGCCTGATCTATGGCTACACCTTC
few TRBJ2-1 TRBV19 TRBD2 CASTLTSGYNEQFF TGTGCCAGTACCTTGACTAGCGGTTACAATGAGCAGTTCTTC